Listed here are 2 T cell receptor beta chains from one sample, sequenced in a study of blood T cell repertoires in COVID-19. Some clones are missing from TCRdb's copy, which holds only in-frame ones; the method was immunoSEQ multiplex PCR. Of 280,000 or so clones listed, roughly 86% are singletons. The sequencing sample was made of PBMCs or T cells enriched from blood (not recorded which). The receptors derive from a woman in her forties or fifties who had been exposed to COVID-19.

V and J are TRBV28 and TRBJ1-5; 8 nucleotides line up with TRBD1. CDR1 is MDHEN, CDR2 SYDVKM, per germline. The trim removed 4 bases at V and 4 bases at J, leaving 3 bases unmatched. The CDR3 has 14 amino acids. The DNA for the CDR3 is TGTGCCAGCAGTTGGACAGGGACTAATCAGCCCCAGCATTTT. Its translation: CASSWTGTNQPQHF.

The chain combines TRBV28 with TRBJ2-7; perhaps TRBD2 as D (6 bases). The CDR3 extends over 15 amino acids. Looked up from germline, CDR1 is MDHEN and CDR2 is SYDVKM. Trimming left V 5 bases short and J 0 bases short, with 14 bases between. The CDR3, as DNA: TGTGCCAGCAGTCCCCAAAACGGGGGCTCCTACGAGCAGTACTTC. Residues: CASSPQNGGSYEQYF.